These 18 T cell receptor beta chains share one sample of origin, sequenced in a study of cytomegalovirus exposure and HLA in healthy donors. Use of 60 Vbeta and 13 Jbeta primers characterized the PCR. Assay: immunoSEQ multiplex PCR; the TCRdb copy retains only in-frame clones and omits some. The sample consists of around 120,000 clones, about 59% of them appearing once. The sequencing sample was made of PBMCs. These receptors all stem from a man aged 25-45 years in good health and CMV-seropositive.

This clone was recorded a few times. Here the CDR3 DNA reads TGCACCGTGTTTTCGGGGTCCTACAATGAGCAGTTCTTC. Protein: CTVFSGSYNEQFF. The rearrangement joins TRBV29-1 to TRBJ2-1; maybe TRBD2 (5 bases). Germline CDR1 is SQVTM and CDR2 is ANQGSEA. The CDR3 has 13 residues.

This clone occurred a few times. The J gene is TRBJ1-4, the V gene TRBV5-6; D ambiguous. The V gene's germline CDR1 is SGHDT and CDR2 YYEEEE. The V gene lost 0 bases and the J gene lost 5 bases, with 8 bases spanning the gap. This CDR3 spans 14 amino acids. The CDR3 DNA sequence: TGTGCCAGCAGCTTGGGGCAGTACAATGAAAAACTGTTTTTT. This gives the protein CASSLGQYNEKLFF.

V gene TRBV6-5 combines with J gene TRBJ2-3, with D possibly matching TRBD2 (5 bases). Trimming left V 10 bases short and J 5 bases short, with 13 bases between. Germline V gene lookup returns CDR1 MNHEY and CDR2 SVGAGI. This CDR3 region has 12 residues. The CDR3 loop is CATEMGRDTQYF. In DNA, the CDR3 is TGTGCCACCGAGATGGGGAGAGATACGCAGTATTTT.

The rearrangement uses TRBV29-1 and TRBJ1-1, with D perhaps matching TRBD1 (6 bases). There are 14 residues in the CDR3. CDR1 is SQVTM and CDR2 is ANQGSEA in the germline V gene. V was trimmed by 7 bases and J by 4 bases, leaving 19 bases between them. This CDR3 reads CSEIAEGQFTEAFF. The CDR3 DNA sequence: TGCAGCGAGATCGCTGAAGGACAGTTCACTGAAGCTTTCTTT.

V usage is TRBV9 and J usage is TRBJ2-5; D ambiguous. Germline CDR1 and CDR2: SGDLS and YYNGEE. This CDR3 contains 14 residues. V was shortened by 0 bases and J by 0 bases, with 6 bases between the two germline ends. The CDR3 DNA is TGTGCCAGCAGCGTAGGAGACTACCAAGAGACCCAGTACTTC. Its protein product is CASSVGDYQETQYF.

This sequence joins TRBV5-1 and TRBJ1-4; D is uncertain. CDR1 is SGHRS, CDR2 YFSETQ, per germline. Trimming shortened V by 2 bases and J by 4 bases, and 12 bases separated the two germline ends. The CDR3 has 15 amino acids. The CDR3 sequence is CASSFNRGGNEKLFF. Written as DNA, the CDR3 is TGCGCCAGCAGCTTCAACCGGGGAGGTAATGAAAAACTGTTTTTT.

This sequence joins TRBV2 and TRBJ2-5, with D uncertain. Trimming pared 6 bases from V and 2 bases from J, leaving 4 bases between. Germline values: CDR1 SNHLY, CDR2 FYNNEI. This CDR3 comprises 11 residues. The CDR3 region has the DNA TGTGCCAGCAGCCCGCAAGAGACCCAGTACTTC. It specifies CASSPQETQYF.

This chain connects TRBV7-2 to TRBJ1-1; TRBD1 is a possible D gene (6 bases). This CDR3 is 14 amino acids long. CDR1 and CDR2 from the germline V gene are SGHTA and FQGNSA. Trimming cost V 5 bases and J 7 bases, with 17 bases left between them. The CDR3 spells CASSPMNREVEAFF. In nucleotides, the CDR3 is TGTGCCAGCAGCCCAATGAACAGGGAAGTTGAAGCTTTCTTT. The whole variable domain, remainder taken from reference TRBV7-2 and TRBJ1-1, is GAGVSQSPSNKVTEKGKDVELRCDPISGHTALYWYRQSLGQGLEFLIYFQGNSAPDKSGLPSDRFSAERTGGSVSTLTIQRTQQEDSAVYLCASSPMNREVEAFFGQGTRLTVV.

The V gene is TRBV5-8, the J gene TRBJ2-3; D is perhaps TRBD1 (6 bases). The CDR3 contains 15 residues. Trimming took off 4 bases at V and 0 bases at J, with 12 bases between the two ends. Looked up from germline, CDR1 is SGHTS and CDR2 is YDEGEE. This chain's CDR3 is CASSTGQSSTDTQYF. The CDR3 DNA is TGTGCCAGCAGCACTGGACAGTCTAGCACAGATACGCAGTATTTT.

The V and J genes are TRBV19 and TRBJ1-2; no clear D. Trimming stripped 3 bases from V and 8 bases from J, with 10 bases between. Germline loops: CDR1 LNHDA, CDR2 SQIVND (reference sequence). The length of the CDR3 is 12 residues. CDR3 in amino acids: CASSIRGGGYTF. CDR3 bases: TGTGCCAGTAGTATTCGGGGAGGAGGCTACACCTTC.

The gene calls are TRBV11-1 and TRBJ2-7; D is possibly TRBD2 (6 bases). Germline-derived CDR1 and CDR2 are SGHAT and FQDESV (reference sequence). This CDR3 contains 13 residues. The ends were cut back, 4 bases at V and 4 bases at J, with 11 bases in the middle. CDR3 nucleotides: TGTGCCAGCAGCTCCCGGGACTGGTACGAGCAGTACTTC. Translated: CASSSRDWYEQYF.

As regards this clone: A junction end diverges from the germline sequence, so it may reflect a read error. The J gene is TRBJ2-6, the V gene TRBV7-9, with 11 bases aligning to TRBD2. The CDR3 loop spans 16 amino acids. Germline loops: CDR1 SEHNR, CDR2 FQNEAQ (reference sequence). The CDR3 region is CSSSFASGGSANVLTF. In DNA form, the CDR3 reads TGTTCCAGCAGCTTCGCTAGCGGGGGGTCGGCCAACGTCCTGACTTTC.

This clone was seen more than once but under ten times. CDR3 DNA sequence: TGTGCCAGCAGTGAAGCTAGCGGGGGGGCCCCCTACGAGCAGTACTTC. This gives the protein CASSEASGGAPYEQYF. The chain recombines TRBV6-1 with TRBJ2-7; 11 nucleotides align to TRBD2. Germline-derived CDR1 and CDR2 are MNHNS and SASEGT. With V trimmed by 0 bases and J by 2 bases, 3 bases remained unmatched. CDR3 length: 16 residues.

V is TRBV5-1 and J is TRBJ2-5; D is undetermined. Per the germline V gene, CDR1 is SGHRS and CDR2 is YFSETQ. This CDR3 spans 13 amino acids. V lost 0 bases and J 1 base, leaving 4 bases between the germline ends. This chain's CDR3 is CASSLDTQETQYF. The CDR3, as DNA: TGCGCCAGCAGCTTGGACACCCAAGAGACCCAGTACTTC. Full variable domain (missing parts from reference TRBV5-1 and TRBJ2-5): KAGVTQTPRYLIKTRGQQVTLSCSPISGHRSVSWYQQTPGQGLQFLFEYFSETQRNKGNFPGRFSGRQFSNSRSEMNVSTLELGDSALYLCASSLDTQETQYFGPGTRLLVL.

Here the CDR3 reads CASSLKGGRDNEQFF. CDR3 nucleotides: TGTGCCAGCAGCTTGAAAGGGGGCCGGGACAATGAGCAGTTCTTC. This chain uses TRBV5-4 with TRBJ2-1, with 7 nucleotides matching TRBD1. V shed 1 base, J shed 5 bases, and the junction held 6 bases outside the gene matches. CDR3 length: 15 residues. Germline V CDR1 and CDR2: SGHNT, YYREEE (reference sequence). The variable domain in full, with the rest retrieved from reference TRBV5-4 and TRBJ2-1, is ETGVTQSPTHLIKTRGQQVTLRCSSQSGHNTVSWYQQALGQGPQFIFQYYREEENGRGNFPPRFSGLQFPNYSSELNVNALELDDSALYLCASSLKGGRDNEQFFGPGTRLTVL.

V is TRBV10-3 and J is TRBJ2-7; 10 positions match TRBD1. CDR1 is ENHRY and CDR2 is SYGVKD in the germline V gene. This CDR3 has 14 residues. J gave up 3 bases and V 6 bases, and 5 bases lay outside the gene matches. The CDR3 nucleotides read TGTGCCATCAGAGGACAGGGGGGTTTCTACGAGCAGTACTTC. It encodes CAIRGQGGFYEQYF.

The chain combines TRBV5-1 with TRBJ2-5, with TRBD2 identical over 9 bases. The CDR3 consists of 15 residues. Trimming at V came to 1 base and at J to 9 bases, leaving 10 bases not matched to a gene. Germline CDR1 and CDR2: SGHRS and YFSETQ. CDR3 residues: CASSLNLAGPGPQYF. The CDR3 region has the DNA TGCGCCAGCAGCTTGAATCTAGCGGGGCCTGGACCCCAGTACTTC.

The chain couples TRBV19 to TRBJ2-1; 8 bases fit TRBD1. This CDR3 comprises 14 residues. V trimming: 7 bases; J trimming: 1 base; junction bases outside the gene matches: 3. In germline, CDR1 is LNHDA, CDR2 SQIVND (reference sequence). The CDR3 here is CASIGQGSYNEQFF. The CDR3 nucleotides read TGTGCCAGTATAGGACAGGGTTCCTACAATGAGCAGTTCTTC. Complete variable domain (other parts from reference TRBV19 and TRBJ2-1): DGGITQSPKYLFRKEGQNVTLSCEQNLNHDAMYWYRQDPGQGLRLIYYSQIVNDFQKGDIAEGYSVSREKKESFPLTVTSAQKNPTAFYLCASIGQGSYNEQFFGPGTRLTVL.